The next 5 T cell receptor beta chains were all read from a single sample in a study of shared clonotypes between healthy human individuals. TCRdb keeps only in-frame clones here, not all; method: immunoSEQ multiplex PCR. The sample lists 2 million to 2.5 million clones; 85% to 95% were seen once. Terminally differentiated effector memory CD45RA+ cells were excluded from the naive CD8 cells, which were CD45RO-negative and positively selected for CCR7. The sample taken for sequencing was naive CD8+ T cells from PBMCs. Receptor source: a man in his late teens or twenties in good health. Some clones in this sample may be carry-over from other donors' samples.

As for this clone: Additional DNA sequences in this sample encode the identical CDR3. CDR3 in amino acids: CASSLTSGSGELFF. CDR3 sequence (DNA): TGTGCCAGCAGCTTAACTAGCGGGAGTGGGGAGCTGTTTTTT. This chain connects TRBV7-6 to TRBJ2-2; the match to TRBD2 covers 11 bases. Trimming took 2 bases from V and 8 from J; bases not matched to a gene: 1. This CDR3 spans 14 amino acids. CDR1 SGHVS and CDR2 FNYEAQ come from the germline V gene.

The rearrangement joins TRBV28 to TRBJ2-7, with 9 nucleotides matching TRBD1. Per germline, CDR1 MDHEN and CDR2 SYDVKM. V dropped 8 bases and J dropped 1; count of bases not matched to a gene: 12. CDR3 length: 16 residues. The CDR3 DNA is TGTGCCAGCCATGCCGGGACAGGGTTGAGGTCCTACGAGCAGTACTTC. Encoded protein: CASHAGTGLRSYEQYF.

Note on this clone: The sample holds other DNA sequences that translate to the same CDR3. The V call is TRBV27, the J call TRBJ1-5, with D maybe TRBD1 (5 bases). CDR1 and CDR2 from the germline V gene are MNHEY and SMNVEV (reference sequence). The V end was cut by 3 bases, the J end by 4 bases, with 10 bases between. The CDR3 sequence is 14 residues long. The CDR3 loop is CASSFVGGNQPQHF. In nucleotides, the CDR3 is TGTGCCAGCAGTTTTGTGGGGGGAAATCAGCCCCAGCATTTT.

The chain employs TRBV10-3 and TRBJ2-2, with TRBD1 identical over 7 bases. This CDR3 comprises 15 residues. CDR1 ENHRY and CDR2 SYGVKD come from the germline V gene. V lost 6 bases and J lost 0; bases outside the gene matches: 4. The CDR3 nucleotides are TGTGCCATCAGAGGTCAGGGGGCGAACACCGGGGAGCTGTTTTTT. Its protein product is CAIRGQGANTGELFF.

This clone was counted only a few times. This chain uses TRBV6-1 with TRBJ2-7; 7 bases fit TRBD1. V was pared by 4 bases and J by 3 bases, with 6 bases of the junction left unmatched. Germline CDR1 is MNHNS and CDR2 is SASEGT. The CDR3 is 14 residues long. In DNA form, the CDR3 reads TGTGCCAGCAGTGCTGTTGACAGGGACTACGAGCAGTACTTC. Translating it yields CASSAVDRDYEQYF.